This T cell receptor beta chain originates from a study of sequential checkpoint blockade in melanoma. The germline CDR1 and CDR2 sequences are SNHLY and FYNNEI. V was trimmed by 2 bases and J by 6 bases, leaving 5 bases between them. This CDR3 spans 11 amino acids. The sample's treatment: randomized to nivolumab then ipilimumab (arm A) or the reverse (arm B). Method: immunoSEQ multiplex PCR; TCRdb's copy keeps in-frame clones and lacks some. This sample yields 20,000 to 25,000 clones, of which roughly 82% are seen a single time; roughly 12% belongs to the top ten. This receptor was taken from a human donor with melanoma. The starting material was CD8+ T cells sorted from blood (inferred from file names), obtained from a patient given nivolumab and ipilimumab in sequence. This chain links TRBV2 with TRBJ2-7; D unresolved. As DNA, the CDR3 is TGTGCCAGCAGTGAAAACAGCGAGCAGTACTTC. Its translation: CASSENSEQYF. The whole variable domain, remainder taken from reference TRBV2 and TRBJ2-7, is EPEVTQTPSHQVTQMGQEVILRCVPISNHLYFYWYRQILGQKVEFLVSFYNNEISEKSEIFDDQFSVERPDGSNFTLKIRSTKLEDSAMYFCASSENSEQYFGPGTRLTVT.